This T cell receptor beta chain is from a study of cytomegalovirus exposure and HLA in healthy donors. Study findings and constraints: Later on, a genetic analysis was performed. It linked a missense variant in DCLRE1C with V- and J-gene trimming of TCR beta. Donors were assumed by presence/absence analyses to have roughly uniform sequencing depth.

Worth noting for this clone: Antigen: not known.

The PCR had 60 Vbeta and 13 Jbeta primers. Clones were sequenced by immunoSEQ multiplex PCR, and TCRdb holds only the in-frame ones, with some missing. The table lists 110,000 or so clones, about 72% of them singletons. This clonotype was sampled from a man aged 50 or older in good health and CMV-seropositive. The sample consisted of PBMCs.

Here the CDR3 DNA reads TGTGCCAGCAGCCGTACAGTCCTGAATACGCAGTATTTT. This encodes CASSRTVLNTQYF. The chain recombines TRBV14 with TRBJ2-3; D remains ambiguous. The germline V gene encodes CDR1 SGHDN and CDR2 FVKESK. The CDR3 runs to 13 residues. With 4 bases removed from V and 7 bases from J, the gap between germline ends came to 12 bases.